The source of this T cell receptor beta chain is a study of blood T cells in healthy people across ages. This clonotype was recorded many times. Its cognate antigen is unknown. In germline, CDR1 is LNHNV, CDR2 YYDKDF (reference sequence). The CDR3 length is 16 residues. The germline V and J ends were trimmed by 1 base and 0 bases, with 11 bases remaining between them. Healthy Russian Caucasian donors spanned ages roughly 6 to 90 years. Isolation of PBMCs gave at least 7 million cells per sample. Study results and limitations: PBMC samples, being unsorted, prevented any conclusive comparison of naive and antigen-experienced cells.

Primers used in a second PCR of roughly 6 to 11 cycles were a sample-barcoded 5' primer and a J-beta primer mix. Each cDNA molecule carried a tag from a template-switch adaptor that contained 12 random nucleotides. TCRdb re-called the 5' RACE reads with MiXCR, one entry per CDR3 protein. The table includes 600,000 to 800,000 distinct CDR3 sequences, around 21% detected once. Specimen: blood. The TCR was taken from a man between 65 and 85 years old in good health. The chain is built from TRBV15 and TRBJ2-3; D is possibly TRBD2 (6 bases). This chain's CDR3 is CATSRVGGISTDTQYF. In nucleotides, the CDR3 is TGTGCCACCAGCAGAGTGGGGGGAATAAGCACAGATACGCAGTATTTT.